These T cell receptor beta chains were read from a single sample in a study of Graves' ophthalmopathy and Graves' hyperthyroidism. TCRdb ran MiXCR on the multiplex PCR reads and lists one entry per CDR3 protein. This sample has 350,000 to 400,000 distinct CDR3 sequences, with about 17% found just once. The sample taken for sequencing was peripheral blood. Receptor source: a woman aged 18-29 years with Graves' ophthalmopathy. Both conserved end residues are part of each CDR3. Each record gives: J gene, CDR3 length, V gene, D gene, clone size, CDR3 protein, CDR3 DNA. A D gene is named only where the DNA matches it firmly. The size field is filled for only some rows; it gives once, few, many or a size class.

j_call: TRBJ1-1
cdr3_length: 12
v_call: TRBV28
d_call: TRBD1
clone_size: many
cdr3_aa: CASQTGAPRAFF
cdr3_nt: TGTGCCAGCCAGACAGGGGCTCCCCGGGCTTTCTTT

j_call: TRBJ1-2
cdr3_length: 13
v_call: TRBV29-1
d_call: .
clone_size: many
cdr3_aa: CSVVKQGNDGYTF
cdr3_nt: TGCAGCGTTGTCAAGCAGGGGAACGATGGCTACACCTTC

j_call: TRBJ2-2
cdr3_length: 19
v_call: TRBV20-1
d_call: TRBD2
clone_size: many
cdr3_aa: CSAPGGLAGGPGNTGELFF
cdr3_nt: TGCAGTGCTCCCGGGGGACTAGCGGGAGGGCCTGGTAACACCGGGGAGCTGTTTTTT

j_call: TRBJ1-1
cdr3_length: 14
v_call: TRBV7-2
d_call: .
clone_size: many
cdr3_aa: CASSSTALNTEAFF
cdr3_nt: TGTGCCAGCAGCTCGACAGCTCTGAACACTGAAGCTTTCTTT

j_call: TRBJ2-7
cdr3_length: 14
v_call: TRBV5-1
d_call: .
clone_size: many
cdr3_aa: CASSFSGATYEQYF
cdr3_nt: TGCGCCAGCAGCTTTTCGGGAGCCACCTACGAGCAGTACTTC

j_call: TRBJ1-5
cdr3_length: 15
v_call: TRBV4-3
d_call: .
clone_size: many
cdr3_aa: CASSQDRRGNQPQHF
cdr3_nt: TGCGCCAGCAGCCAAGATCGGAGGGGGAATCAGCCCCAGCATTTT

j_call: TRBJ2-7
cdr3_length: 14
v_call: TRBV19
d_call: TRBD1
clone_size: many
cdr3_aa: CARDPGQGNYEQYF
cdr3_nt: TGTGCCAGGGATCCGGGACAGGGAAATTACGAGCAGTACTTC

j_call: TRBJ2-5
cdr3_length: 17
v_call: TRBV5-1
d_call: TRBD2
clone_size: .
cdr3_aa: CASSLNPLLADQETQYF
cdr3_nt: TGCGCCAGCAGCTTGAATCCCTTACTAGCGGACCAAGAGACCCAGTACTTC

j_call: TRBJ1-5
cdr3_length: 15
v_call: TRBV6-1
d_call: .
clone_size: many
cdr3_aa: CASSEGTVNRQPQHF
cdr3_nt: TGTGCCAGCAGTGAAGGGACGGTCAACAGGCAGCCCCAGCATTTT

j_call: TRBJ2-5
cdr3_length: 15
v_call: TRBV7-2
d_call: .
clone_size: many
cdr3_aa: CASSPSGGAGETQYF
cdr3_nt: TGTGCCAGCAGCCCCAGTGGGGGGGCAGGGGAGACCCAGTACTTC

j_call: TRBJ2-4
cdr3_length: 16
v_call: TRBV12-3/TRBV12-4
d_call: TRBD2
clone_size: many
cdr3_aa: CASSPSGGFTKNIQYF
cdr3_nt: TGTGCCAGCAGCCCAAGCGGGGGGTTTACCAAAAACATTCAGTACTTC

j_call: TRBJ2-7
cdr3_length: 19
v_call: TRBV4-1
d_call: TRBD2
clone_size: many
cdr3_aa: CASSQDLHIAGGTTYEQYF
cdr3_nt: TGCGCCAGCAGCCAAGATCTCCATATAGCGGGAGGCACCACTTACGAGCAGTACTTC

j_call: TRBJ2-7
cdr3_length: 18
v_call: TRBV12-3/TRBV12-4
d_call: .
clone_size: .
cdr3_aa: CASSLALMGKAEIYEQYF
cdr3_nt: TGTGCCAGCAGTTTAGCGCTAATGGGGAAAGCGGAGATCTACGAGCAGTACTTC

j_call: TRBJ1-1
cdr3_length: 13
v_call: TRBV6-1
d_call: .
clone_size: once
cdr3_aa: CASIPGRNTEAFF
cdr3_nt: TGTGCCAGCATCCCGGGACGGAACACTGAAGCTTTCTTT

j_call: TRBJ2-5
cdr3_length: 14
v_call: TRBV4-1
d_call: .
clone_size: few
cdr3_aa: CASSPLPGAETQYF
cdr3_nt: TGCGCCAGCAGCCCCCTACCGGGGGCAGAGACCCAGTACTTC

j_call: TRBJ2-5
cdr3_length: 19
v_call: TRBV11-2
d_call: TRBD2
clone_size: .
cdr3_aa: CASSPGGTSGGAGGETQYF
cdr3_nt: TGTGCCAGCAGCCCTGGGGGGACTAGCGGGGGGGCCGGAGGTGAGACCCAGTACTTC

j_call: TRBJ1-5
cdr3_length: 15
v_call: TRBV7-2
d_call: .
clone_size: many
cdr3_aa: CASSKEGQINQPQHF
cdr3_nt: TGTGCCAGCAGCAAGGAGGGTCAGATAAATCAGCCCCAGCATTTT

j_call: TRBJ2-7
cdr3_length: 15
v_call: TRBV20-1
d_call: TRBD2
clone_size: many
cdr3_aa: CSARSGTSGSYEQYF
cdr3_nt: TGCAGTGCTAGATCCGGGACTAGCGGTTCCTACGAGCAGTACTTC

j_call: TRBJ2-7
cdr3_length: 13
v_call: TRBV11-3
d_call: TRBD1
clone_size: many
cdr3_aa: CASSSGTGDEQYF
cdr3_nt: TGTGCCAGCAGCTCCGGGACAGGGGACGAGCAGTACTTC

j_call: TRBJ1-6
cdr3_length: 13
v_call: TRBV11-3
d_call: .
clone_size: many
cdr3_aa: CASSLGRDSPLHF
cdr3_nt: TGTGCCAGCAGCTTAGGGCGGGATTCACCCCTCCACTTT

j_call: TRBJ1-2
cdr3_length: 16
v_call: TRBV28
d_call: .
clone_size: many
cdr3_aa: CASSPPREGYAYGYTF
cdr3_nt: TGTGCCAGCAGTCCCCCTCGGGAGGGGTATGCCTATGGCTACACCTTC

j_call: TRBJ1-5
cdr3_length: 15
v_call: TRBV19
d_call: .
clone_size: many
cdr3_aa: CASTGTQGGNQPQHF
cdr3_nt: TGTGCCAGTACCGGGACCCAAGGTGGGAATCAGCCCCAGCATTTT

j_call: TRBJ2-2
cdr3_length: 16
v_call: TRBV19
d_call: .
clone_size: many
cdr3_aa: CASSIFGPPNTGELFF
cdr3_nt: TGTGCCAGTAGTATTTTTGGACCACCGAACACCGGGGAGCTGTTTTTT

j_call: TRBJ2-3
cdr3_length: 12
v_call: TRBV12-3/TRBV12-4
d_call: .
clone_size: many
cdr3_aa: CASSSPTDTQYF
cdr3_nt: TGTGCCAGCAGTTCCCCCACAGATACGCAGTATTTT

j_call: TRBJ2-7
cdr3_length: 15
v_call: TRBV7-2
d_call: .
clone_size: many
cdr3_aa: CASSLARGGSYEQYF
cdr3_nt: TGTGCCAGCAGCTTAGCTCGTGGGGGATCTTACGAGCAGTACTTC

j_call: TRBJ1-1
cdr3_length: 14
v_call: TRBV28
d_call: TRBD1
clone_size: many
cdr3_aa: CASSTNRGIAEAFF
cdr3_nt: TGTGCCAGCAGTACCAACAGGGGAATCGCTGAAGCTTTCTTT

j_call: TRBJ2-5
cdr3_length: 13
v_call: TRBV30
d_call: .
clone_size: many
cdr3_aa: CAWSVQGSETQYF
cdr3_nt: TGTGCCTGGAGTGTGCAAGGGAGTGAGACCCAGTACTTC

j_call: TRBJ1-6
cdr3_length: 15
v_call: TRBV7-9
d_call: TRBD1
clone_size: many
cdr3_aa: CASSLADRGNSPLHF
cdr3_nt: TGTGCCAGCAGCTTAGCCGACAGGGGGAATTCACCCCTCCACTTT

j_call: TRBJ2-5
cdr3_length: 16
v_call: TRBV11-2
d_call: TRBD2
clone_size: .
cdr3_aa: CASSLFPAGGWETQYF
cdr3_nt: TGTGCCAGCAGCTTATTTCCCGCGGGAGGATGGGAGACCCAGTACTTC

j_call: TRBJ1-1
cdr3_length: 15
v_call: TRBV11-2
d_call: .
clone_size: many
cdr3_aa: CASSLVPGLNTEAFF
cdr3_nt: TGTGCCAGCAGCTTAGTCCCGGGACTGAACACTGAAGCTTTCTTT

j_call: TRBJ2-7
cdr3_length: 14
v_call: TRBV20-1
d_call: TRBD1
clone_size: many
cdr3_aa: CSASTGGISYEQYF
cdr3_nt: TGCAGTGCTAGTACAGGGGGGATATCGTACGAGCAGTACTTC

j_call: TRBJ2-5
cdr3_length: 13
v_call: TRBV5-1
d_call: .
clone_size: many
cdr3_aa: CASSAGTKETQYF
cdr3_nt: TGCGCCAGCAGCGCTGGGACCAAAGAGACCCAGTACTTC

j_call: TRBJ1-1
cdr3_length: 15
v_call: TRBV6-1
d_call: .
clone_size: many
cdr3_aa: CASSERRGGRTEAFF
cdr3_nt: TGTGCCAGCAGTGAGAGGCGCGGGGGTCGGACTGAAGCTTTCTTT

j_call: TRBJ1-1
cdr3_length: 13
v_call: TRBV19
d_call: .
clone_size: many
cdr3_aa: CASTDRGPGGAFF
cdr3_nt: TGTGCCAGTACTGATAGGGGACCCGGAGGGGCTTTCTTT

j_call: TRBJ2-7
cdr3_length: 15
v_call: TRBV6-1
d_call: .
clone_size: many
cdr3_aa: CASREAGAIGYEQYF
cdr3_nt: TGTGCCAGCAGGGAGGCGGGGGCGATCGGCTACGAGCAGTACTTC

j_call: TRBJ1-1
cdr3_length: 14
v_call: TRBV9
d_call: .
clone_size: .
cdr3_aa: CASSVGISSTEAFF
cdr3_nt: TGTGCCAGCAGCGTAGGCATCTCGAGCACTGAAGCTTTCTTT

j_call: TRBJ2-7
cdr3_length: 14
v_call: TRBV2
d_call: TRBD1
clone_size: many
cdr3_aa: CASSVGRGPYEQYF
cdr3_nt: TGTGCCAGCAGTGTGGGAAGGGGGCCCTACGAGCAGTACTTC

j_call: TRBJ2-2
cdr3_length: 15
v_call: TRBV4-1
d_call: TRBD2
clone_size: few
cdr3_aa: CASSHGLAVTGELFF
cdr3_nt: TGCGCCAGCAGCCACGGACTAGCTGTGACCGGGGAGCTGTTTTTT

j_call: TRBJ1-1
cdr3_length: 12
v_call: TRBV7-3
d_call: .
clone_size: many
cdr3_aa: CASSERGTEAFF
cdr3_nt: TGTGCCAGCAGCGAGAGGGGTACTGAAGCTTTCTTT

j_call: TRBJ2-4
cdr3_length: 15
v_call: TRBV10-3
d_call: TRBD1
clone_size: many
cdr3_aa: CAISGTGLAKNIQYF
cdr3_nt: TGTGCCATCAGTGGGACAGGGCTAGCCAAAAACATTCAGTACTTC

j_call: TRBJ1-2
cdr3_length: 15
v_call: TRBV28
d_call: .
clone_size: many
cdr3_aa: CASSNAGEPNYGYTF
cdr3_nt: TGTGCCAGCAGTAATGCAGGGGAACCAAACTATGGCTACACCTTC

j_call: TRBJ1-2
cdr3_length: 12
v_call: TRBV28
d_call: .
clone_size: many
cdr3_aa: CAIQDSNYGYTF
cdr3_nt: TGTGCCATCCAGGACAGTAACTATGGCTACACCTTC

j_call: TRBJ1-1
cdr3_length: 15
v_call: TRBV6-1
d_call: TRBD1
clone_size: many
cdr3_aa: CASSGDRGRNTEAFF
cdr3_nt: TGTGCCAGCAGTGGAGACAGGGGACGAAACACTGAAGCTTTCTTT

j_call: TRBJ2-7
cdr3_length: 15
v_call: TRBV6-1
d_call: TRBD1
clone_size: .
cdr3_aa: CASSDTGTGIHEQYF
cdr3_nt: TGTGCCAGCAGCGACACCGGGACAGGGATCCACGAGCAGTACTTC

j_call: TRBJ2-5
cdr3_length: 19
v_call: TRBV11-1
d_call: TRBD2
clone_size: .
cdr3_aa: CASSLSPGGLAGDWETQYF
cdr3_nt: TGTGCCAGCAGTTTGTCCCCTGGGGGACTAGCGGGGGACTGGGAGACCCAGTACTTC

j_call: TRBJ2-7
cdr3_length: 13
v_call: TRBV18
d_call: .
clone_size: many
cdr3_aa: CASSPRRAYEQYF
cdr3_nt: TGTGCCAGCTCACCAAGGCGGGCCTACGAGCAGTACTTC

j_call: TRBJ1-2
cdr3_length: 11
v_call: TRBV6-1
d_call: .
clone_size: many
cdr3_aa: CATETGHGYTF
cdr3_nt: TGTGCCACCGAAACAGGGCATGGCTACACCTTC

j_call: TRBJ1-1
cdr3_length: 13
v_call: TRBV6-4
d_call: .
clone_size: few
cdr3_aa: CASKRSGDTEAFF
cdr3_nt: TGTGCCAGCAAAAGAAGTGGGGACACTGAAGCTTTCTTT

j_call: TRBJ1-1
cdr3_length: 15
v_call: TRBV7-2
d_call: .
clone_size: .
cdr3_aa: CASSFSLLINTEAFF
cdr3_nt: TGTGCCAGCAGCTTCTCCCTGCTCATAAACACTGAAGCTTTCTTT

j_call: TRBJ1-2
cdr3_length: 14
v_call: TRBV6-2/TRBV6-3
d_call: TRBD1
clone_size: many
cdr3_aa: CASSTPWDRDGYTF
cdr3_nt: TGTGCCAGCAGCACCCCATGGGACAGGGATGGCTACACCTTC

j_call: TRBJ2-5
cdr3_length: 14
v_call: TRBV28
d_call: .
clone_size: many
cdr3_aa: CASTPDDGQETQYF
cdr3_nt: TGTGCCAGCACCCCTGACGATGGACAAGAGACCCAGTACTTC